The 16 T cell receptor beta chains given below trace back to one sample, sequenced in a study of blood T cell repertoires in COVID-19. The protocol was immunoSEQ multiplex PCR, while the TCRdb copy is restricted to in-frame clones and leaves out a portion. The sample carries a few hundred thousand clones, 70% to 90% recorded once. The sequencing input was PBMCs or T cells enriched from blood (not recorded which). All receptors derive from a woman in her 50s who had been exposed to COVID-19.

This chain joins TRBV19 and TRBJ1-1; 7 bases match TRBD1. Germline V gene data show CDR1 as LNHDA and CDR2 as SQIVND (reference sequence). The CDR3 contains 13 residues. V shed 3 bases, J shed 5 bases, and the junction held 3 bases outside the gene matches. The CDR3 is CASSMSRGTEAFF. The CDR3 bases are TGTGCCAGTAGTATGTCCAGGGGGACTGAAGCTTTCTTT.

The CDR3 here is CASSPRTVYSPLHF. The CDR3 DNA reads TGTGCCAGCAGTCCACGGACAGTTTATTCACCCCTCCACTTT. The chain uses TRBV27 and TRBJ1-6; possibly TRBD1 for D (6 bases). The V gene lost 5 bases and the J gene lost 8 bases, with 13 bases spanning the gap. The CDR3 loop spans 14 amino acids. The V gene's germline CDR1 is MNHEY and CDR2 SMNVEV (reference sequence).

The rearrangement links TRBV19 to TRBJ1-1; TRBD1 matches 9 bases. CDR3 length: 12 residues. The junction had 8 bases not matched to a gene; V was cut back by 5 bases and J by 13 bases. CDR1 LNHDA and CDR2 SQIVND come from the germline V gene (reference sequence). The CDR3 nucleotides read TGTGCCAGTAGTGGGGACAGGGTGGAGGTTTTCTTT. The encoded protein is CASSGDRVEVFF.

This clone was observed a handful of times. V is TRBV9 and J is TRBJ1-1; D possibly corresponds to TRBD1 (5 bases). This CDR3 region has 15 residues. With 0 bases removed from V and 5 bases from J, the gap between germline ends came to 14 bases. Germline V gene lookup returns CDR1 SGDLS and CDR2 YYNGEE. For the CDR3, the DNA is TGTGCCAGCAGCGTAGGAAGGGGTATGGGAACTGAAGCTTTCTTT. Its protein product is CASSVGRGMGTEAFF.

The chain carries TRBV7-4 and TRBJ1-3, with TRBD1 as a possible D gene (6 bases). CDR1 and CDR2 from the germline V gene are SGHVT and SQSDAQ. V was pared by 4 bases and J by 2 bases, with 9 bases between. This CDR3 is 14 amino acids long. CDR3 in DNA: TGTGCCAGCAGCTCTGGACAGCCTGGAAACACCATATATTTT. This sequence encodes CASSSGQPGNTIYF.

The chain uses TRBV5-4 and TRBJ1-3; D gene uncertain. The V end lost 4 bases, the J end lost 7 bases, and 15 bases lay between the germline ends. This CDR3 is 14 amino acids long. Looked up from germline, CDR1 is SGHNT and CDR2 is YYREEE (reference sequence). This CDR3 is CASSARPGGNTIYF. The CDR3 DNA sequence: TGTGCCAGCAGCGCACGGCCCGGAGGGAACACCATATATTTT.

This clone was seen a single time. This rearrangement joins TRBV9 to TRBJ1-1, with TRBD1 matching 7 bases. The V gene's germline CDR1 is SGDLS and CDR2 YYNGEE. V lost 1 base to trimming and J lost 1 base; unmatched junction nucleotides: 1. The CDR3 extends over 14 amino acids. Written as DNA, the CDR3 is TGTGCCAGCAGCGTAACAGGGGCGAACACTGAAGCTTTCTTT. Translated: CASSVTGANTEAFF.

The table lists this clone with a count of one. CDR3 sequence (DNA): TGCGCCAGCAGCCCTTCTCCGGGGGTCAACACTGAAGCTTTCTTT. This sequence encodes CASSPSPGVNTEAFF. This chain uses TRBV5-1 with TRBJ1-1, with D possibly TRBD1 on 5 matching bases. The V gene's germline CDR1 is SGHRS and CDR2 YFSETQ. The germline V and J ends were trimmed by 4 bases and 2 bases, with 15 bases remaining between them. This CDR3 has 15 residues.

CDR3 bases: TGTGCCAGCACCAAGGGAGGGAACTATGGCTACACCTTC. It specifies CASTKGGNYGYTF. V and J are TRBV6-6 and TRBJ1-2; D unresolved. The germline CDR1 and CDR2 sequences are MNHNY and SVGAGI (reference sequence). CDR3 length: 13 amino acids. Trimming took off 7 bases at V and 2 bases at J, with 11 bases between the two ends.

This chain uses TRBV18 with TRBJ2-1, with a tentative D call TRBD1 (6 bases). The CDR3 loop spans 15 amino acids. Germline lookup yields CDR1 KGHSH and CDR2 LQKENI. The germline V and J ends were trimmed by 0 bases and 8 bases, with 14 bases remaining between them. The CDR3, as DNA: TGTGCCAGCTCACCACCGGGGCAGGGGTTTGATGAGCAGTTCTTC. It encodes CASSPPGQGFDEQFF.

The chain employs TRBV28 and TRBJ2-2; the match to TRBD1 covers 7 bases. The trim removed 8 bases at V and 5 bases at J, leaving 11 bases unmatched. The CDR3 is 15 amino acids. CDR1 and CDR2 from the germline V gene are MDHEN and SYDVKM. This CDR3 reads CASGSFTTGTGELFF. CDR3 bases: TGTGCCAGCGGCTCGTTTACGACAGGGACCGGGGAGCTGTTTTTT.

V gene TRBV5-3 combines with J gene TRBJ2-1, with 8 positions matching TRBD1. TRBV5-3 is flagged as an ORF with uncertain function. Trimming removed 0 bases from V and 6 bases from J; junction bases left unmatched: 5. The length of the CDR3 is 15 residues. The CDR3 DNA is TGTGCCAGAAGCTTGGGGCAGACAGGGGTCAATGAGCAGTTCTTC. It encodes CARSLGQTGVNEQFF.

V gene TRBV24-1 combines with J gene TRBJ2-3, with 7 bases identical to TRBD1. V trimming: 7 bases; J trimming: 2 bases; junction bases outside the gene matches: 5. The CDR3 is made up of 14 amino acids. Germline V gives CDR1 KGHDR, CDR2 SFDVKD. The CDR3 DNA sequence: TGTGCCACCAGGGCAGGGGGAGCCACAGATACGCAGTATTTT. It is translated as CATRAGGATDTQYF.

Only one count was recorded for this clone. The rearrangement joins TRBV19 to TRBJ2-3; D might be TRBD2 (5 bases). This CDR3 is 15 amino acids long. Germline V gives CDR1 LNHDA, CDR2 SQIVND (reference sequence). V was trimmed by 4 bases and J by 8 bases, leaving 19 bases between them. The chain's CDR3 is CASSNPDPRGITQYF. The CDR3 DNA follows: TGTGCCAGTAGTAACCCAGACCCGCGAGGGATTACGCAGTATTTT.

The V and J genes are TRBV5-5 and TRBJ2-7, with D perhaps TRBD2 (6 bases). This CDR3 is 13 amino acids long. Per the germline V gene, CDR1 is SGHKS and CDR2 is YYEKEE (reference sequence). V was pared by 5 bases and J by 3 bases, with 12 bases between. DNA for the CDR3: TGTGCCAGCAGAGCCGGGGGTAGCTACGAGCAGTACTTC. This gives the protein CASRAGGSYEQYF.

V gene TRBV11-1 combines with J gene TRBJ2-7, with D possibly being TRBD2 (5 bases). The CDR3 has 15 amino acids. The V and J ends lost 8 bases and 5 bases respectively, with 22 bases between them. Germline V gene lookup returns CDR1 SGHAT and CDR2 FQDESV (reference sequence). Here the CDR3 DNA reads TGTGCCAGCGGTGATGGCGGGTCCATAGGAAACGAGCAGTACTTC. Its translation is CASGDGGSIGNEQYF.